Shown below are 17 T cell receptor beta chains from a single sample sequenced in a study of blood T cell repertoires in COVID-19 (dated by TCRdb to 2018 to 2020). The library relied on the immunoSEQ multiplex PCR assay. Imported from immuneACCESS, the table was reduced by TCRdb to in-frame sequences with V and J called. These copies leave out some clones; in studies compared against another copy, an unresolved V gene accounts for under half, and the cause of the remainder is not known. This sample has fewer than 150,000 clones in its table, and 80% to 90% of those were observed once. The biggest ten clones account for roughly 4.3% of the sample. Sequenced material: peripheral blood. These receptors came from a woman aged 40 to 49 with acute or convalescent COVID-19.

The V gene is TRBV7-2, the J gene TRBJ2-5; D possibly corresponds to TRBD1 (5 bases). V lost 1 base to trimming and J lost 3 bases, with 9 bases between them. The CDR3 is made up of 14 amino acids. CDR1 is SGHTA, CDR2 FQGNSA, per germline. The CDR3 loop is CASSLGGGKETQYF. CDR3 sequence (DNA): TGTGCCAGCAGCTTAGGGGGCGGAAAAGAGACCCAGTACTTC.

The chain recombines TRBV16 with TRBJ1-1, with 7 bases lining up with TRBD1. Germline loops: CDR1 KGHSY, CDR2 FQNENV. The CDR3 is made up of 13 amino acids. The ends lost 0 bases at V and 12 bases at J; junction bases unmatched: 7. The chain's CDR3 is CASSQSRQGMPFF. CDR3 bases: TGTGCCAGCAGCCAATCCCGACAGGGAATGCCTTTCTTT. Together with reference TRBV16 and TRBJ1-1, the CDR3 gives the full variable domain: GEEVAQTPKHLVRGEGQKAKLYCAPIKGHSYVFWYQQVLKNEFKFLISFQNENVFDETGMPKERFSAKCLPNSPCSLEIQATKLEDSAVYFCASSQSRQGMPFFGQGTRLTVV.

The chain employs TRBV15 and TRBJ2-7; weak D call: TRBD1 (6 bases). Per the germline V gene, CDR1 is LNHNV and CDR2 is YYDKDF (reference sequence). The CDR3 extends over 11 amino acids. The germline V and J ends were trimmed by 3 bases and 8 bases, with 8 bases remaining between them. CDR3 DNA: TGTGCCACCAGCAGGGACAGTCAGCAGTACTTC. This encodes CATSRDSQQYF. Full variable domain (outside the CDR3, taken from reference TRBV15 and TRBJ2-7): DAMVIQNPRYQVTQFGKPVTLSCSQTLNHNVMYWYQQKSSQAPKLLFHYYDKDFNNEADTPDNFQSRRPNTSFCFLDIRSPGLGDTAMYLCATSRDSQQYFGPGTRLTVT.

V usage is TRBV9 and J usage is TRBJ2-6, with a possible D match to TRBD1 (6 bases). Germline V gives CDR1 SGDLS, CDR2 YYNGEE. V lost 0 bases and J lost 1, with 11 bases in between. This CDR3 has 17 residues. The CDR3 coding sequence is TGTGCCAGCAGCGTAGGAGGGACACCTTCTGGGGCCAACGTCCTGACTTTC. It yields the protein CASSVGGTPSGANVLTF.

The J gene is TRBJ1-1, the V gene TRBV13; TRBD1 aligns across 10 bases. CDR1 is PRHDT, CDR2 FYEKMQ, per germline (reference sequence). J lost 0 bases, V lost 5 bases, and 6 bases had no gene match. CDR3 length equals 16 residues. In DNA, the CDR3 is TGTGCCAGCAGCCAGAGGACAGGGGGAATGAACACTGAAGCTTTCTTT. Protein sequence: CASSQRTGGMNTEAFF.

This clone was counted a few times. The J gene is TRBJ2-7, the V gene TRBV18; maybe TRBD1 (5 bases). The V end lost 1 base, the J end lost 3 bases, and 10 bases lay between the germline ends. The CDR3 consists of 14 residues. Germline V gives CDR1 KGHSH, CDR2 LQKENI. The CDR3 reads CASSPRARVYEQYF. DNA for the CDR3: TGTGCCAGCTCACCACGGGCCAGGGTCTACGAGCAGTACTTC.

The V call is TRBV11-3, the J call TRBJ1-1; D is unresolved. Germline V lookup: CDR1 SGHNT, CDR2 YENEEA. V shed 5 bases and J shed 3 bases, with 13 bases lying between them. CDR3 length equals 14 residues. The CDR3 DNA follows: TGTGCCAGCAGCCCCCGGGTTGGCGACACTGAAGCTTTCTTT. Protein sequence: CASSPRVGDTEAFF.

The rearrangement joins TRBV13 to TRBJ2-2; 8 bases align to TRBD2. In germline, CDR1 is PRHDT, CDR2 FYEKMQ (reference sequence). This CDR3 has 14 residues. Germline trimming cut 4 bases from V and 8 bases from J; bases unmatched to any gene: 6. The CDR3: CASSSGTRGGELFF. The DNA for the CDR3 is TGTGCCAGCAGCTCCGGGACTAGAGGAGGGGAGCTGTTTTTT.

This clone appeared once. The gene calls are TRBV7-3 and TRBJ1-2, with TRBD1 identical over 8 bases. V shed 0 bases and J 3 bases; nucleotides not matched to a gene: 3. This CDR3 comprises 15 residues. The germline gives CDR1 SGHTA, CDR2 FQGTGA. The CDR3 sequence: CASSLTSGGYYGYTF. The CDR3 coding sequence is TGTGCCAGCAGCTTAACGTCAGGGGGCTACTATGGCTACACCTTC.

The chain recombines TRBV4-3 with TRBJ1-1; D is unresolved. Germline V gene lookup returns CDR1 LGHNA and CDR2 YSLEER. Trimming shortened V by 3 bases and J by 1 base, and 9 bases separated the two germline ends. The CDR3 runs to 14 residues. The CDR3 nucleotides are TGCGCCAGCAGCCATGTTTCGAGGAACACTGAAGCTTTCTTT. Residues: CASSHVSRNTEAFF.

This chain uses TRBV5-1 with TRBJ2-7, with 7 bases aligning to TRBD1. This CDR3 spans 14 amino acids. J was trimmed by 0 bases and V by 5 bases; bases with no gene match: 5. The germline gives CDR1 SGHRS, CDR2 YFSETQ. The CDR3 region is CASRSGTVSYEQYF. The CDR3 nucleotides read TGCGCCAGCAGGTCCGGGACAGTCTCCTACGAGCAGTACTTC.

This rearrangement joins TRBV11-2 to TRBJ1-2; 9 positions agree with TRBD1. The V and J ends lost 2 bases and 4 bases, in that order; junction bases with no gene match: 5. Per germline, CDR1 SGHAT and CDR2 FQNNGV. This CDR3 has 15 amino acids. The DNA of the CDR3 is TGTGCCAGCAGCTTATCGGGACAGGGAATCTATGGCTACACCTTC. Protein product: CASSLSGQGIYGYTF.

This chain joins TRBV10-2 and TRBJ1-6, with 9 positions matching TRBD1. This CDR3 comprises 14 residues. With V trimmed by 8 bases and J by 9 bases, 8 bases remained unmatched. Per germline, CDR1 WSHSY and CDR2 SAAADI. CDR3 in DNA: TGCGCCAGCGGGACAGGGCCAGGGAGTTCACCCCTCCACTTT. Encoded protein: CASGTGPGSSPLHF.

In its sample, this clone was seen once. V gene TRBV4-3 combines with J gene TRBJ2-2, with D tentatively TRBD2 (5 bases). This CDR3 spans 16 amino acids. Trimming pared 0 bases from V and 0 bases from J, leaving 8 bases between. Germline V gives CDR1 LGHNA, CDR2 YSLEER. CDR3 in DNA: TGCGCCAGCAGCCAAGAGGTCGGGGCGAACACCGGGGAGCTGTTTTTT. Translation: CASSQEVGANTGELFF.

V usage is TRBV20-1 and J usage is TRBJ2-7; D perhaps matches TRBD2 (5 bases). The germline V gene encodes CDR1 DFQATT and CDR2 SNEGSKA (reference sequence). V was shortened by 6 bases and J by 5 bases, with 11 bases between the two germline ends. The CDR3 covers 11 residues. The CDR3 reads CSALAEDEQYF. CDR3 coding DNA: TGCAGTGCGCTTGCGGAGGACGAGCAGTACTTC.

The rearrangement links TRBV28 to TRBJ1-2; TRBD1 agrees at 7 bases. V trimming: 4 bases; J trimming: 7 bases; junction bases outside the gene matches: 12. Germline loops: CDR1 MDHEN, CDR2 SYDVKM. CDR3 length: 15 residues. DNA for the CDR3: TGTGCCAGCAGTTCCCCCCACCGCCCAGGGGGTGGCTACACCTTC. Translated, it gives CASSSPHRPGGGYTF.

This chain uses TRBV18 with TRBJ1-2; D is undetermined. In germline, CDR1 is KGHSH, CDR2 LQKENI. Trimming removed 0 bases at V and 3 bases at J, with 11 bases between. The CDR3 extends over 15 amino acids. CDR3 region: CASSPPEGLDYGYTF. CDR3 nucleotides: TGTGCCAGCTCACCACCGGAGGGTCTGGACTATGGCTACACCTTC.